In this sample, the clone carrying this T cell receptor beta chain turned up a few times. PCR was performed a second time for roughly 6 to 12 cycles using a sample-barcoded 5' primer and a J-beta primer mix. TCRdb called the 5' RACE reads again in MiXCR, with one record for every CDR3 protein. The sample lists 600,000 to 1,000,000 distinct CDR3 sequences, roughly 64% occurring once. These data are taken from a study of blood T cells in healthy people across ages. The CDR3 is 15 amino acids. Germline CDR1 reads SGHTA; CDR2 reads FQGTGA. After removal of 4 bases from V and 2 bases from J, the junction contained 5 bases not matched to a gene.

The sequenced material came from blood. The chain couples TRBV7-3 to TRBJ2-3; TRBD2 matches at 8 bases. The sequence was collected from a man aged 25-45 years in good health. The CDR3 reads CASSSLADLTDTQYF. CDR3 DNA sequence: TGTGCCAGCAGCTCACTAGCGGACCTCACAGATACGCAGTATTTT.